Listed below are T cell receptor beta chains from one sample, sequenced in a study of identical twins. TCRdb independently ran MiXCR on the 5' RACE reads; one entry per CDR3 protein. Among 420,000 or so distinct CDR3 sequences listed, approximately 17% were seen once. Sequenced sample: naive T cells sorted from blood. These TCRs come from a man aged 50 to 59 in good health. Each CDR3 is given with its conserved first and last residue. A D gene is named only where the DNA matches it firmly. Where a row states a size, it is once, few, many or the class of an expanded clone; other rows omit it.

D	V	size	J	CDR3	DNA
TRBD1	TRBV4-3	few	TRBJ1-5	CASSQVQGANQPQHF	TGCGCCAGCAGCCAAGTACAGGGGGCCAATCAGCCCCAGCATTTT
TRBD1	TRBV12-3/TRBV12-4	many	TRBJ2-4	CASSPGQGLAKNIQYF	TGTGCCAGCAGCCCGGGACAGGGCTTAGCCAAAAACATTCAGTACTTC
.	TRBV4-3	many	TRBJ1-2	CASSQDRTYYGYTF	TGCGCCAGCAGCCAAGATCGGACCTACTATGGCTACACCTTC
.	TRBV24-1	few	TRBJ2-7	CATSDFTGEQYF	TGTGCCACCAGTGATTTTACCGGCGAGCAGTACTTC
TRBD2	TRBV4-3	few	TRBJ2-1	CASSQDRLAGLSSYNEQFF	TGCGCCAGCAGCCAAGATAGGCTAGCGGGACTGAGCTCCTACAATGAGCAGTTCTTC
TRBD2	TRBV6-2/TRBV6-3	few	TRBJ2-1	CASSHGTSGTSYNEQFF	TGTGCCAGCAGTCACGGGACTAGCGGGACCTCCTACAATGAGCAGTTCTTC
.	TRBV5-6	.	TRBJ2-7	CASSLTTVDYEQYF	TGTGCCAGCAGCTTGACGACGGTGGACTACGAGCAGTACTTC
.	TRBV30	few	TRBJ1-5	CAWARTGNQPQHF	TGTGCCTGGGCTCGGACAGGCAATCAGCCCCAGCATTTT
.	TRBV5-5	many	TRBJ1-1	CASSPPPLGQNTEAFF	TGTGCCAGCAGCCCCCCCCCCTTAGGGCAGAACACTGAAGCTTTCTTT
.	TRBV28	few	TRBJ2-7	CASCNRNSYEQYF	TGTGCCAGCTGCAACAGGAACTCCTACGAGCAGTACTTC
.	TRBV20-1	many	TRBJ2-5	CSARESGRAHQETQYF	TGCAGTGCTAGAGAAAGTGGTCGGGCTCACCAAGAGACCCAGTACTTC
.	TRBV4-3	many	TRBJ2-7	CASSQDPGGGEQYF	TGCGCCAGCAGCCAGGACCCGGGTGGGGGCGAGCAGTACTTC
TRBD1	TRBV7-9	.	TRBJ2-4	CASSLAGTGIQYF	TGTGCCAGCAGCTTAGCAGGGACAGGGATTCAGTACTTC
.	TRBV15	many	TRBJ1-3	CATSRDRGSGNTIYF	TGTGCCACCAGCAGAGATCGAGGATCTGGAAACACCATATATTTT
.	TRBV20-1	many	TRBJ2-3	CSARGTDGTDTQYF	TGCAGTGCTAGAGGGACAGACGGCACAGATACGCAGTATTTT
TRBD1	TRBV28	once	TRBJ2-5	CASSLGGQGSETQYF	TGTGCCAGCAGTTTAGGGGGACAGGGATCGGAGACCCAGTACTTC
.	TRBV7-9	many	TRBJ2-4	CASSLVPENIQYF	TGTGCCAGCAGCTTAGTCCCGGAAAACATTCAGTACTTC
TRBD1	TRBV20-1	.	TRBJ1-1	CSARGTGGVTEAFF	TGCAGTGCTAGGGGGACAGGGGGAGTCACTGAAGCTTTCTTT
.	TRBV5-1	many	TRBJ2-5	CASSLGPGTIQETQYF	TGCGCCAGCAGCCTCGGACCAGGGACAATCCAAGAGACCCAGTACTTC
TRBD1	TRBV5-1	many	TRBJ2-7	CASSFTGTGSNEQYF	TGCGCCAGCAGCTTCACCGGGACAGGGAGTAACGAGCAGTACTTC
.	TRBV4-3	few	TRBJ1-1	CASSQDFWDGGDTEAFF	TGCGCCAGCAGCCAAGATTTTTGGGACGGGGGCGACACTGAAGCTTTCTTT
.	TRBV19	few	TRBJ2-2	CASSQAARSTLNTGELFF	TGTGCCAGTAGCCAAGCGGCGAGATCTACCTTGAACACCGGGGAGCTGTTTTTT
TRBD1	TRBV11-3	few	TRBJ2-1	CASRPPPGTGNNEQFF	TGTGCCAGCAGACCCCCGCCCGGGACAGGGAACAATGAGCAGTTCTTC
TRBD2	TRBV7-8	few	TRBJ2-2	CASSSGLAKEGTRELFF	TGTGCCAGCAGCTCGGGACTAGCGAAAGAAGGAACCAGGGAGCTGTTTTTT
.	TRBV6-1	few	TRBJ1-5	CASSPGILSNQPQHF	TGTGCCAGCAGCCCAGGGATTTTGAGCAATCAGCCCCAGCATTTT
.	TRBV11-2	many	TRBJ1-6	CASSLGPVSSYNSPLHF	TGTGCCAGCAGCTTAGGTCCGGTCAGCTCCTATAATTCACCCCTCCACTTT
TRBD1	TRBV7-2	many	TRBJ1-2	CASSFRQGQGRGYTF	TGTGCCAGCAGCTTCCGTCAGGGACAGGGAAGGGGCTACACCTTC
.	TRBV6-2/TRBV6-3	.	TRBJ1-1	CASSYSIRTSEAFF	TGTGCCAGCAGTTACTCGATCCGAACTAGTGAAGCTTTCTTT
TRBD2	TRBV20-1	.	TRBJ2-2	CSALAGEAGELFF	TGCAGTGCTCTAGCGGGAGAAGCCGGGGAGCTGTTTTTT
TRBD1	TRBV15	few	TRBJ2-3	CATSRDVVRTGSTDTQYF	TGTGCCACCAGCAGAGATGTTGTGAGGACAGGTAGCACAGATACGCAGTATTTT
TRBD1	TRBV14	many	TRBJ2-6	CASSPDRPLSGANVLTF	TGTGCCAGCAGCCCGGACAGGCCCCTCTCTGGGGCCAACGTCCTGACTTTC
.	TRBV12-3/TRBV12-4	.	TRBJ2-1	CASSFGVGNYNEQFF	TGTGCCAGCAGTTTCGGGGTAGGGAACTACAATGAGCAGTTCTTC
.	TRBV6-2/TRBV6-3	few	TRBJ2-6	CASSYHPGANVLTF	TGTGCCAGCAGTTACCACCCTGGGGCCAACGTCCTGACTTTC
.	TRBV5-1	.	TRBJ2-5	CASSLFPSRPAQETQYF	TGCGCCAGCAGCTTGTTTCCCAGCCGACCTGCCCAAGAGACCCAGTACTTC
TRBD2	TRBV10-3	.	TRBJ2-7	CAINFGLALIRKYEQYF	TGTGCCATCAATTTCGGACTAGCGCTCATACGAAAATACGAGCAGTACTTC
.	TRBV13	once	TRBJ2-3	CASSPRGARGDTQYF	TGTGCCAGCAGCCCCAGGGGAGCGAGGGGGGATACGCAGTATTTT
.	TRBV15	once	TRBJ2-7	CASSRGVSTRGTYEQYF	TGTGCCTCCAGCAGAGGGGTCTCGACTAGAGGTACCTACGAGCAGTACTTC
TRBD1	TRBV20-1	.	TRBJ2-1	CSARDQGQGAGEQFF	TGCAGTGCTAGAGATCAGGGACAGGGGGCCGGTGAGCAGTTCTTC